This T cell receptor (beta chain) was documented in a study of blood T cell repertoires in COVID-19. V shed 4 bases, J shed 9 bases, and the junction held 13 bases outside the gene matches. Germline-derived CDR1 and CDR2 are KGHSH and LQKENI. CDR3 length: 17 amino acids. Profiling relied on immunoSEQ multiplex PCR, and the TCRdb table lists in-frame clones only, not all of them. This table holds about 97,000 clones, roughly four fifths found once. This receptor was taken from a man between 65 and 85 years old with acute or convalescent COVID-19. The V gene is TRBV18, the J gene TRBJ1-6; 9 bases match TRBD1. Sequenced: peripheral blood. CDR3 bases: TGTGCCAGCTCACTCTCACGACAGGGGGGCAAGAGTTCACCCCTCCACTTT. Translation: CASSLSRQGGKSSPLHF.